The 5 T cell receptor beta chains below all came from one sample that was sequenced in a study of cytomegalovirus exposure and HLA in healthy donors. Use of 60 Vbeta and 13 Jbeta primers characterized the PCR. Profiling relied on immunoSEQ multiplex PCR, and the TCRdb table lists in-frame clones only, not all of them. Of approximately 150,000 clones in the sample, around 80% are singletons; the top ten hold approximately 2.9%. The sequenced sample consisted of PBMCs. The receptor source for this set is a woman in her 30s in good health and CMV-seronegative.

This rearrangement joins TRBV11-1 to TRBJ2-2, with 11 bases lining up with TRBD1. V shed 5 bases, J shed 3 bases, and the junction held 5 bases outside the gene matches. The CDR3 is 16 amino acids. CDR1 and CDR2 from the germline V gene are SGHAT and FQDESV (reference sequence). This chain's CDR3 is CASSPGQGDDTGELFF. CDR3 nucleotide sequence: TGTGCCAGCAGCCCGGGACAGGGGGATGACACCGGGGAGCTGTTTTTT. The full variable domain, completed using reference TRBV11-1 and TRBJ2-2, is EAEVAQSPRYKITEKSQAVAFWCDPISGHATLYWYRQILGQGPELLVQFQDESVVDDSQLPKDRFSAERLKGVDSTLKIQPAELGDSAMYLCASSPGQGDDTGELFFGEGSRLTVL.

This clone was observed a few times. In DNA form, the CDR3 reads TGTGCCACCCTTAGGGGCTCCACCACGGGTGAGCAGTTCTTC. This encodes CATLRGSTTGEQFF. The chain uses TRBV6-1 and TRBJ2-1, with D tentatively TRBD1 (5 bases). Trimming left V 10 bases short and J 9 bases short, with 22 bases between. The germline CDR1 and CDR2 sequences are MNHNS and SASEGT. The CDR3 extends over 14 amino acids.

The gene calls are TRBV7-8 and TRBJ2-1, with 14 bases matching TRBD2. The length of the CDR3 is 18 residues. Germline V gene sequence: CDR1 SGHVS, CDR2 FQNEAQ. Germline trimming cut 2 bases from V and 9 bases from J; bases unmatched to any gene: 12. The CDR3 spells CASSLPIMTSGRAGEQFF. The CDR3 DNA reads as TGTGCCAGCAGCTTACCGATAATGACTAGCGGGAGGGCAGGTGAGCAGTTCTTC.

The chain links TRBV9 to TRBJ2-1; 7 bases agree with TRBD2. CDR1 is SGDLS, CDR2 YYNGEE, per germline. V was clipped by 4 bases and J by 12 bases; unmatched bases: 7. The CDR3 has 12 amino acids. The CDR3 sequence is CASSPEREGQFF. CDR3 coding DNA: TGTGCCAGCAGCCCGGAAAGGGAGGGGCAGTTCTTC.

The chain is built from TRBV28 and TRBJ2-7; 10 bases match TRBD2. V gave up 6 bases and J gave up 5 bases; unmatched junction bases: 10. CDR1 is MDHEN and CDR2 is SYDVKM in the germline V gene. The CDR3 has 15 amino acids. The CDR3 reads CASSLPGLALNEQYF. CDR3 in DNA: TGTGCCAGCAGCTTGCCGGGACTAGCGCTCAACGAGCAGTACTTC.